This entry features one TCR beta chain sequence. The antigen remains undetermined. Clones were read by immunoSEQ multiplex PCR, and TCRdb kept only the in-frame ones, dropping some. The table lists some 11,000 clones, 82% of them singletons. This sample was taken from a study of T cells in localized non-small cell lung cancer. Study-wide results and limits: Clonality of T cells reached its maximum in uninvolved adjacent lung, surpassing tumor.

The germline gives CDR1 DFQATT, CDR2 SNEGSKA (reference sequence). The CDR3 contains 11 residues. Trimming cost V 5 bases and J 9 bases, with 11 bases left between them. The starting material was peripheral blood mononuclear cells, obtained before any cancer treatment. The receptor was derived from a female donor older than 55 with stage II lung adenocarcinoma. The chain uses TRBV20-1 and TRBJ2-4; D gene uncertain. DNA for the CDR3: TGCAGTGCTGGCCGGGTCGGCATTCAGTACTTC. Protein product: CSAGRVGIQYF.